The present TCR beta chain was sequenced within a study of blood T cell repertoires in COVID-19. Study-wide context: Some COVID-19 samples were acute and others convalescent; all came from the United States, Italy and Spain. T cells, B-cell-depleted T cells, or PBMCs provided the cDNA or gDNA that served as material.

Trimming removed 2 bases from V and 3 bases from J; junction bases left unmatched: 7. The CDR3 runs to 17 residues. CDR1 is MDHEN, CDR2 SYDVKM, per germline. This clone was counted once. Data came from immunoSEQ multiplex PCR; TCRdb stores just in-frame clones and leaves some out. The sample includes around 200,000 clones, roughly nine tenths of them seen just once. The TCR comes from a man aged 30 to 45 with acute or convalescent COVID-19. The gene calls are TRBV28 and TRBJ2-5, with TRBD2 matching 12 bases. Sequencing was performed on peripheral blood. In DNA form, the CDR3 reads TGTGCCAGCAGTTTACTAGCGGGAGGGCGGCAGAAAGAGACCCAGTACTTC. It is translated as CASSLLAGGRQKETQYF.